These 27 T cell receptor beta chains came from one sample sequenced in a study of T cells in Graves' hyperthyroidism and ophthalmopathy. From RNA transcripts, TCR beta CDR3 regions were amplified. HTBI primers were employed in a first-round RT-PCR of the TCR CDR3. TCRdb ran MiXCR on the multiplex PCR reads and lists one entry per CDR3 protein. This table has a few hundred thousand distinct CDR3 sequences, 15% to 20% appearing once. Sequencing input: blood. These receptors were taken from a woman aged 18-29 years with Graves' hyperthyroidism.

This clonotype occurred a few times. The rearrangement links TRBV7-2 to TRBJ1-1, with D perhaps matching TRBD1 (5 bases). Germline-derived CDR1 and CDR2 are SGHTA and FQGNSA. V was cut by 3 bases and J by 5 bases, with 10 bases left in between. The CDR3 is 13 residues long. As DNA, the CDR3 is TGTGCCAGCAGCTTTCACGGGGGGACTGAAGCTTTCTTT. Translated, it gives CASSFHGGTEAFF. Full variable domain (outside the CDR3, taken from reference TRBV7-2 and TRBJ1-1): GAGVSQSPSNKVTEKGKDVELRCDPISGHTALYWYRQSLGQGLEFLIYFQGNSAPDKSGLPSDRFSAERTGGSVSTLTIQRTQQEDSAVYLCASSFHGGTEAFFGQGTRLTVV.

This clonotype was found many times. The V gene is TRBV6-1, the J gene TRBJ2-7; 7 nucleotides agree with TRBD1. V trimming: 1 base; J trimming: 2 bases; junction bases outside the gene matches: 5. The CDR3 length is 15 residues. Germline V gene data show CDR1 as MNHNS and CDR2 as SASEGT. The CDR3 DNA reads TGTGCCAGCAGTGAAGGGTGGCAGGGGGCCTACGAGCAGTACTTC. Its protein is CASSEGWQGAYEQYF.

J is TRBJ1-2 and V is TRBV6-1; D gene ambiguous. V lost 5 bases, J lost 7 bases, and 11 bases lay in between. The CDR3 has 12 amino acids. The germline V gene encodes CDR1 MNHNS and CDR2 SASEGT. For the CDR3, the DNA is TGTGCCAGCAGTAGAAAGGACGCTGGCTACACCTTC. Its translation: CASSRKDAGYTF.

At least ten counts were recorded for this clonotype. J is TRBJ1-5 and V is TRBV5-6; maybe TRBD1 (6 bases). The CDR3 contains 14 residues. V was clipped by 4 bases and J by 3 bases, with 11 bases between them. From germline, CDR1 is SGHDT and CDR2 YYEEEE. The CDR3: CASSPRGINQPQHF. The CDR3 DNA sequence: TGTGCCAGCAGCCCGAGGGGGATCAATCAGCCCCAGCATTTT.

This clonotype was seen many times. This rearrangement joins TRBV5-1 to TRBJ2-7, with D possibly being TRBD1 (5 bases). The germline V gene has CDR1 SGHRS and CDR2 YFSETQ. V shed 4 bases and J shed 1 base, with 12 bases lying between them. The CDR3 has 14 residues. DNA for the CDR3: TGCGCCAGCAGCCCTCTAGACAGTTCCTACGAGCAGTACTTC. Protein sequence: CASSPLDSSYEQYF.

This clonotype was counted at least ten times. The V gene is TRBV12-3 or TRBV12-4, the J gene TRBJ2-5; possibly TRBD2 for D (5 bases). This CDR3 is 15 amino acids long. V lost 5 bases, J lost 7 bases, and 20 bases lay in between. The CDR3 DNA sequence: TGTGCCAGCAGTCCCGCCCGCAGGTCCAGCGGGACCCAGTACTTC. Amino acid sequence: CASSPARRSSGTQYF.

This clonotype was observed at least ten times. The rearrangement joins TRBV6-1 to TRBJ1-5; a weak D match, TRBD1 (5 bases). This CDR3 spans 15 amino acids. Trimming left V 6 bases short and J 7 bases short, with 19 bases between. Germline V gives CDR1 MNHNS, CDR2 SASEGT. In DNA, the CDR3 is TGTGCCAGCAGGCCGGGACTCTCATACGGCCAGCCCCAGCATTTT. Protein: CASRPGLSYGQPQHF.

CDR3 sequence: CASSPTGPHTGELFF. CDR3 sequence (DNA): TGTGCCAGCAGCCCCACGGGACCTCACACCGGGGAGCTGTTTTTT. The genes are TRBV7-2 and TRBJ2-2; D is perhaps TRBD1 or TRBD2 (5 bases each). Per germline, CDR1 SGHTA and CDR2 FQGNSA. The CDR3 consists of 15 residues. V gave up 5 bases and J gave up 3 bases, with 13 bases separating them.

In its sample, this clonotype was seen many times. V is TRBV2 and J is TRBJ2-5; the match to TRBD2 covers 7 bases. The germline gives CDR1 SNHLY, CDR2 FYNNEI. The CDR3 totals 14 residues. The V gene end was trimmed by 10 bases and the J gene end by 2 bases; junction bases not matched to a gene: 10. CDR3 loop: CATGDSGPQETQYF. The CDR3 DNA follows: TGTGCCACCGGAGATAGCGGGCCTCAAGAGACCCAGTACTTC. Complete variable domain (other parts from reference TRBV2 and TRBJ2-5): EPEVTQTPSHQVTQMGQEVILRCVPISNHLYFYWYRQILGQKVEFLVSFYNNEISEKSEIFDDQFSVERPDGSNFTLKIRSTKLEDSAMYFCATGDSGPQETQYFGPGTRLLVL.

This clonotype was observed at least ten times. The V call is TRBV12-3 or TRBV12-4, the J call TRBJ2-2, with 7 bases matching TRBD2. The CDR3 length is 15 residues. V lost 5 bases, J lost 0 bases, and 3 bases stayed unmatched. The CDR3 sequence is CASSGTNANTGELFF. The CDR3, as DNA: TGTGCCAGCAGTGGGACTAACGCGAACACCGGGGAGCTGTTTTTT.

The chain carries TRBV24-1 and TRBJ2-7; 8 bases are a match to TRBD1. Germline V gives CDR1 KGHDR, CDR2 SFDVKD. V trimming: 3 bases; J trimming: 6 bases; junction bases outside the gene matches: 12. The length of the CDR3 is 16 residues. The CDR3 nucleotides are TGTGCCACCAGTGATCCAGGACAGGGACGGAGGGGCGAGCAGTACTTC. It is translated as CATSDPGQGRRGEQYF.

The sample holds many counts of this clonotype. The chain has TRBV6-2 or TRBV6-3 and TRBJ2-5; no clear D. The germline V gene encodes CDR1 MNHEY and CDR2 SVGEGT. The CDR3 is made up of 19 amino acids. The ends were cut back, 0 bases at V and 2 bases at J, with 22 bases in the middle. The CDR3 nucleotides read TGTGCCAGCAGTTACTCGGCGGAGCCATCCATCAACCCTCAAGAGACCCAGTACTTC. Residues: CASSYSAEPSINPQETQYF.

This clonotype was observed many times. DNA of the CDR3: TGCAGTGCCACAGTCGGCAACCCGGTCAATCAGCCCCAGCATTTT. It encodes CSATVGNPVNQPQHF. The rearrangement joins TRBV20-1 to TRBJ1-5, with D unclear. Looked up from germline, CDR1 is DFQATT and CDR2 is SNEGSKA (reference sequence). The V and J ends lost 6 bases and 3 bases respectively, with 18 bases between them. The CDR3 is made up of 15 amino acids.

This clonotype was seen ten or more times. This rearrangement joins TRBV7-3 to TRBJ1-1, with TRBD1 matching 7 bases. V trimming: 5 bases; J trimming: 1 base; junction bases outside the gene matches: 10. From germline, CDR1 is SGHTA and CDR2 FQGTGA. This CDR3 comprises 16 residues. The CDR3 region is CASSPTYRGKNTEAFF. Here the CDR3 DNA reads TGTGCCAGCAGCCCAACGTACAGGGGAAAGAACACTGAAGCTTTCTTT.

The rearrangement joins TRBV24-1 to TRBJ1-5; 8 bases align to TRBD1. The CDR3 is 16 residues long. With 3 bases clipped from V and 3 bases from J, the junction kept 6 bases outside the gene matches. Germline CDR1 KGHDR, CDR2 SFDVKD. Here the CDR3 reads CATSDTTGEINQPQHF. Written as DNA, the CDR3 is TGTGCCACCAGTGATACGACAGGGGAGATCAATCAGCCCCAGCATTTT.

The sample holds many counts of this clonotype. CDR3 in amino acids: CASTGTGDHQPQHF. The CDR3 region has the DNA TGTGCCAGCACCGGGACAGGGGATCATCAGCCCCAGCATTTT. The chain links TRBV6-5 to TRBJ1-5, with TRBD1 matching over 10 bases. The CDR3 has 14 residues. CDR1 and CDR2 (germline): MNHEY, SVGAGI. Trimming took 7 bases from V and 5 from J; bases not matched to a gene: 5.

This clonotype showed up many times. The chain recombines TRBV12-3 or TRBV12-4 with TRBJ1-1; a weak D match, TRBD1 (6 bases). The CDR3 length is 14 residues. The V and J ends lost 3 bases and 12 bases respectively, with 20 bases between them. This CDR3 is CASSLGGLSLGSFF. For the CDR3, the DNA is TGTGCCAGCAGTTTGGGGGGCCTCTCCCTTGGGTCTTTCTTT.

In the case of this clonotype: This CDR3 is missing its conserved last phenylalanine or tryptophan, likely due to a read error. V and J are TRBV24-1 and TRBJ1-1; D might be TRBD1 (5 bases). This CDR3 spans 11 amino acids. Germline V CDR1 and CDR2: KGHDR, SFDVKD. The CDR3 region has the DNA TGTCCCACCAGTGATTGGGGGGAAGCTTTCGTT. Protein: CPTSDWGEAFV.

This clonotype has ten or more counts. V gene TRBV29-1 combines with J gene TRBJ2-7; TRBD1 agrees at 8 bases. The CDR3 extends over 14 amino acids. Losses at the gene ends were 5 bases for V and 3 bases for J; bases not matched to a gene: 9. CDR1 and CDR2 (germline): SQVTM, ANQGSEA. CDR3 region: CSVRGQGRGYEQYF. In DNA, the CDR3 is TGCAGCGTTAGAGGACAGGGCCGTGGCTACGAGCAGTACTTC.

This chain links TRBV12-3 or TRBV12-4 with TRBJ1-5, with 9 bases lining up with TRBD1. The J segment lost 6 bases and the V segment lost 4 bases, leaving 13 bases of the junction unmatched. This CDR3 has 17 amino acids. The CDR3 DNA reads TGTGCCAGCAGTTCCTTAGCCGGGACAGGGAAGGGTCAGCCCCAGCATTTT. Protein sequence: CASSSLAGTGKGQPQHF.

The chain is built from TRBV7-8 and TRBJ2-5; D assignment may be TRBD1 or TRBD2 (6 bases each). V lost 0 bases, J lost 4 bases, and 15 bases lay in between. Germline V gives CDR1 SGHVS, CDR2 FQNEAQ. This CDR3 spans 16 amino acids. The CDR3 bases are TGTGCCAGCAGCTTAGCGGGACCGGGGGCAGGAGAGACCCAGTACTTC. It encodes CASSLAGPGAGETQYF.

The gene calls are TRBV11-2 and TRBJ2-3, with TRBD2 matching over 14 bases. The CDR3 runs 17 residues. The junction had 7 bases not matched to a gene; V was cut back by 3 bases and J by 5 bases. Germline assignment: CDR1 SGHAT and CDR2 FQNNGV. The CDR3 region has the DNA TGTGCCAGCAGCTTCGAGACTAGCGGGGGGGCGAAAGATACGCAGTATTTT. Amino acids: CASSFETSGGAKDTQYF.

This clonotype was detected many times. V usage is TRBV18 and J usage is TRBJ2-5; D perhaps matches TRBD2 (5 bases). Trimming cost V 2 bases and J 2 bases, with 6 bases left between them. Germline V lookup: CDR1 KGHSH, CDR2 LQKENI. The CDR3 has 13 amino acids. CDR3 DNA sequence: TGTGCCAGCTCACCAGGAGGTCAAGAGACCCAGTACTTC. Its translation is CASSPGGQETQYF. The whole variable domain, remainder taken from reference TRBV18 and TRBJ2-5, is NAGVMQNPRHLVRRRGQEARLRCSPMKGHSHVYWYRQLPEEGLKFMVYLQKENIIDESGMPKERFSAEFPKEGPSILRIQQVVRGDSAAYFCASSPGGQETQYFGPGTRLLVL.

This clonotype was seen many times. The chain is built from TRBV20-1 and TRBJ2-7; 7 nucleotides match TRBD2. Germline V gene sequence: CDR1 DFQATT, CDR2 SNEGSKA (reference sequence). The trim removed 6 bases at V and 5 bases at J, leaving 13 bases unmatched. The CDR3 contains 14 residues. CDR3 DNA sequence: TGCAGTGCCTCCCGTAGCGGGCTTGAGAACGAGCAGTACTTC. Translating gives CSASRSGLENEQYF.

Points on this clonotype: No conserved phenylalanine or tryptophan is present at the end of the CDR3, so a read error is the likely explanation. The DNA for the CDR3 is TGTGCCAGCAGCTTAGGAGGGGGACAGGGATTACACGAGCAGTACTAC. Encoded protein: CASSLGGGQGLHEQYY. The V and J genes are TRBV11-2 and TRBJ2-7; the match to TRBD1 covers 9 bases. Germline V CDR1 and CDR2: SGHAT, FQNNGV. Trimming cost V 1 base and J 5 bases; bases outside gene matches: 9. This CDR3 region has 16 residues.

The chain recombines TRBV27 with TRBJ1-1, with TRBD1 as a possible D gene (5 bases). CDR1 is MNHEY and CDR2 is SMNVEV in the germline V gene (reference sequence). The CDR3 is made up of 13 amino acids. The V gene lost 5 bases and the J gene lost 4 bases, with 11 bases spanning the gap. CDR3: CASSGHGGTEAFF. CDR3 DNA: TGTGCCAGCAGTGGCCATGGGGGCACTGAAGCTTTCTTT.

There are a few counts of this clonotype. V gene TRBV12-3 or TRBV12-4 combines with J gene TRBJ1-2, with D unclear. Trimming pared 3 bases from V and 6 bases from J, leaving 26 bases between. This CDR3 is 18 amino acids long. This CDR3 reads CASSFLQLSGPRANGYTF. The CDR3 DNA reads as TGTGCCAGCAGTTTTCTTCAATTGTCCGGACCCCGAGCTAATGGCTACACCTTC.